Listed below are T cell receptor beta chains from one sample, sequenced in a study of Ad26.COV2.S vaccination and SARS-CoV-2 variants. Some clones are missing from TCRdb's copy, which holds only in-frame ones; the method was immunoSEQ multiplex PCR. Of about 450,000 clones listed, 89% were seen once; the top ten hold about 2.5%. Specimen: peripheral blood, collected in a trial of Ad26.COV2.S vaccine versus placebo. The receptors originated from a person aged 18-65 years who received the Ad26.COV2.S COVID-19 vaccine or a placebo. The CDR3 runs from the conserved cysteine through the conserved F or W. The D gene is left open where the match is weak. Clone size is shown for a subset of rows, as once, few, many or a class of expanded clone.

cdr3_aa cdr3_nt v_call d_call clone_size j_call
CASSLPGLSDTQYF TGTGCCAGCAGTCTCCCGGGACTATCAGATACGCAGTATTTT TRBV6-5 TRBD2 - TRBJ2-3
CASSLRFSDRGLPDTQYF TGTGCCAGCAGCTTAAGGTTTTCGGACAGGGGGCTTCCAGATACGCAGTATTTT TRBV7-3 TRBD1 - TRBJ2-3
CAVLGAGPNYGYTF TGTGCCGTACTCGGCGCGGGGCCCAACTATGGCTACACCTTC TRBV7-9 - - TRBJ1-2
CASSQLARSTEAFF TGTGCCAGCAGCCAACTGGCCCGAAGCACTGAAGCTTTCTTT TRBV2 - - TRBJ1-1
CASSLPVGRALGGELFF TGTGCCAGCAGTTTACCGGTCGGGAGGGCTCTAGGCGGGGAGCTGTTTTTT TRBV28 TRBD2 few TRBJ2-2
CASSRISSASAGTQYF TGTGCCAGCTCCCGCATTTCTAGCGCCTCCGCGGGTACGCAGTATTTT TRBV18 - - TRBJ2-3
CASSEVAGGETQYF TGTGCCAGCAGTGAGGTTGCGGGGGGAGAGACCCAGTACTTC TRBV2 TRBD2 - TRBJ2-5
CASSSTGTGGFWAFF TGTGCCAGCAGCTCCACCGGGACAGGGGGTTTCTGGGCTTTCTTT TRBV7-9 TRBD1 - TRBJ1-1
CASSQSGNTIYF TGTGCCAGCAGCCAGTCGGGTAACACCATATATTTT TRBV5-5 - - TRBJ1-3
CASSQDRYRGEQYF TGCGCCAGCAGCCAAGATCGTTACAGGGGCGAGCAGTACTTC TRBV4-3 TRBD1 - TRBJ2-7
CASSYSITGEDGYTF TGTGCCAGCAGTTACTCGATAACAGGGGAAGATGGCTACACCTTC TRBV6-6 TRBD1 once TRBJ1-2
CASSFLGQDGYTF TGTGCCAGCAGCTTCTTAGGGCAGGATGGCTACACCTTC TRBV5-6 - - TRBJ1-2
CASSLDRLAGSEEQFF TGCGCCAGCAGCCTGGACCGGCTAGCGGGATCGGAAGAGCAGTTCTTC TRBV5-1 TRBD2 - TRBJ2-1
CASSPGTGEYLPQHF TGTGCCAGCAGCCCAGGGACGGGGGAGTATTTGCCCCAGCATTTT TRBV4-2 - - TRBJ1-5
CASSLQGLGLETQYF TGCGCCAGCAGCTTGCAGGGATTGGGGTTAGAGACCCAGTACTTC TRBV5-1 - - TRBJ2-5
CASTQYGNMNTEAFF TGTGCCAGCACCCAATATGGGAACATGAACACTGAAGCTTTCTTT TRBV6-5 - - TRBJ1-1
CASSQPQPGVLRNSPLHF TGTGCCAGCAGCCAACCACAACCAGGGGTTTTGCGTAATTCACCCCTCCACTTT TRBV3-1/TRBV3-2 - - TRBJ1-6
CASSPQADPKAFF TGTGCCAGCTCACCTCAGGCAGACCCCAAAGCTTTCTTT TRBV18 - - TRBJ1-1
CASSQNSGSSTGELFF TGCGCCAGCAGCCAAAATAGCGGGAGTAGCACCGGGGAGCTGTTTTTT TRBV4-1 TRBD2 - TRBJ2-2
CASSLVIKEAEAFF TGCGCCAGCAGCTTGGTTATTAAGGAGGCTGAAGCTTTCTTT TRBV5-1 - - TRBJ1-1
CASSQQNTGELFF TGTGCCAGCAGCCAACAGAACACCGGGGAGCTGTTTTTT TRBV2 - - TRBJ2-2
CASMTGELFF TGTGCCAGCATGACCGGGGAGCTGTTTTTT TRBV19 - - TRBJ2-2
CASSFLGENTIYF TGCGCCAGCAGCTTCCTCGGGGAGAACACCATATATTTT TRBV5-1 - once TRBJ1-3
CASSSETGIDGYTF TGTGCCAGCAGCTCCGAGACAGGGATCGATGGCTACACCTTC TRBV13 TRBD1 - TRBJ1-2
CASSQEGWLAGDNEQFF TGCGCCAGCAGCCAAGAAGGGTGGCTAGCGGGGGACAATGAGCAGTTCTTC TRBV4-1 TRBD2 - TRBJ2-1
CASSLERTGREGAFF TGTGCCAGCAGCTTAGAGCGGACAGGGAGAGAGGGAGCTTTCTTT TRBV7-2 TRBD1 - TRBJ1-1
CASSLIGGQETQYF TGTGCCAGCAGTTTGATTGGGGGGCAAGAGACCCAGTACTTC TRBV27 - - TRBJ2-5
CASSIVFLPGHQPQHF TGTGCCAGTAGTATAGTATTCCTACCCGGGCATCAGCCCCAGCATTTT TRBV19 - - TRBJ1-5
CASSLGYRGATDTQYF TGCGCCAGCAGCTTGGGGTACAGGGGTGCGACAGATACGCAGTATTTT TRBV5-1 TRBD1 - TRBJ2-3
CASSPERGEQYF TGTGCCAGCTCACCTGAGAGGGGCGAGCAGTACTTC TRBV18 - once TRBJ2-7
CASTDYWEQYF TGTGCCAGCACCGACTACTGGGAGCAGTACTTC TRBV28 - - TRBJ2-7
CASSYSMEPLNTEAFF TGTGCCAGCAGTTACTCGATGGAGCCTCTGAACACTGAAGCTTTCTTT TRBV6-5 - - TRBJ1-1
CASSSTRAYEQYF TGTGCCAGCAGTTCTACAAGGGCTTACGAGCAGTACTTC TRBV6-5 - - TRBJ2-7
CASSSRVDRAGTPNEKLFF TGCGCCAGCAGCTCAAGGGTCGACAGGGCCGGGACCCCTAATGAAAAACTGTTTTTT TRBV5-1 TRBD1 - TRBJ1-4
CASSYLGLAKNIQYF TGTGCCAGCAGTTACTTGGGGCTTGCCAAAAACATTCAGTACTTC TRBV6-5 - - TRBJ2-4
CASSPLQQGSNYGYTF TGTGCCAGCTCACCCCTTCAACAGGGATCCAACTATGGCTACACCTTC TRBV18 - many TRBJ1-2
CASSALGGRYNEQFF TGTGCCAGCAGCGCACTAGGCGGGAGGTACAATGAGCAGTTCTTC TRBV9 TRBD2 - TRBJ2-1
CSVEKRLNTEAFF TGCAGCGTTGAAAAACGGTTGAACACTGAAGCTTTCTTT TRBV29-1 - once TRBJ1-1
CATSETAGRLDGYTF TGTGCCACCAGTGAAACTGCAGGGAGGCTAGATGGCTACACCTTC TRBV24-1 - once TRBJ1-2
CASSSTGPYTDTQYF TGTGCCAGCAGTTCTACAGGACCTTACACAGATACGCAGTATTTT TRBV7-2 - - TRBJ2-3
CASSSQGADTQYF TGTGCCAGCAGCTCCCAGGGTGCAGATACGCAGTATTTT TRBV7-3 - - TRBJ2-3
CASSLGQGDEKLFF TGTGCCAGCAGCTTGGGACAGGGGGATGAAAAACTGTTTTTT TRBV7-9 TRBD1 - TRBJ1-4
CSVHPGQAPYEQYF TGCAGCGTTCACCCGGGACAGGCCCCCTACGAGCAGTACTTC TRBV29-1 TRBD1 - TRBJ2-7
CASSPTGSSNQPQHF TGTGCCAGCTCCCCCACAGGGTCCAGCAATCAGCCCCAGCATTTT TRBV18 - - TRBJ1-5
CASSLLTSGSTDTQYF TGCGCCAGCAGCTTGCTAACTAGCGGGAGCACAGATACGCAGTATTTT TRBV5-1 TRBD2 - TRBJ2-3
CASSRAGANSPLHF TGTGCCAGCAGCCGTGCAGGGGCGAATTCACCCCTCCACTTT TRBV7-9 - - TRBJ1-6
CATSVGQSNQPQHF TGTGCCACCAGCGTGGGACAGAGCAATCAGCCCCAGCATTTT TRBV24-1 TRBD1 - TRBJ1-5
CASSWRDEGQPQHF TGTGCCAGCAGTTGGCGGGACGAAGGTCAGCCCCAGCATTTT TRBV27 - - TRBJ1-5
CASSAPGFSTDTQYF TGTGCCAGCAGCGCCCCGGGGTTTAGCACAGATACGCAGTATTTT TRBV3-1/TRBV3-2 - few TRBJ2-3